One and the same sample provided the 10 T cell receptor beta chains below, sequenced in a study of cytomegalovirus exposure and HLA in healthy donors. The primer mix had 60 Vbeta and 13 Jbeta primers. Data came from immunoSEQ multiplex PCR; TCRdb stores just in-frame clones and leaves some out. Among around 120,000 clones listed, about 80% were seen once. The material sequenced was PBMCs. Receptors originate from a man aged 55 to 70 in good health and CMV-seropositive.

The gene calls are TRBV28 and TRBJ1-2; D is possibly TRBD1 (5 bases). The CDR3 extends over 15 amino acids. The germline gives CDR1 MDHEN, CDR2 SYDVKM. With 5 bases removed from V and 0 bases from J, the gap between germline ends came to 13 bases. DNA of the CDR3: TGTGCCAGCAGTCTCGGGGGAGCAGCTAACTATGGCTACACCTTC. Translation: CASSLGGAANYGYTF.

The chain recombines TRBV30 with TRBJ1-2, with 9 positions matching TRBD1. The germline gives CDR1 GTSNPN, CDR2 SVGIG (reference sequence). The CDR3 consists of 13 residues. Trimming at V came to 1 base and at J to 4 bases, leaving 1 base not matched to a gene. The CDR3 loop reads CAWSATGGYGYTF. The CDR3 DNA reads TGTGCCTGGAGTGCGACAGGGGGCTATGGCTACACCTTC. Looking up the rest from reference TRBV30 and TRBJ1-2 gives the full variable domain: SQTIHQWPATLVQPVGSPLSLECTVEGTSNPNLYWYRQAAGRGLQLLFYSVGIGQISSEVPQNLSASRPQDRQFILSSKKLLLSDSGFYLCAWSATGGYGYTFGSGTRLTVV.

This rearrangement joins TRBV7-9 to TRBJ1-2, with D possibly TRBD1 on 6 matching bases. Germline-derived CDR1 and CDR2 are SEHNR and FQNEAQ (reference sequence). CDR3 size: 15 residues. With 7 bases removed from V and 0 bases from J, the gap between germline ends came to 15 bases. The CDR3 bases are TGTGCCAGCACCCTACAGGGATCTTCTAACTATGGCTACACCTTC. This encodes CASTLQGSSNYGYTF.

V and J are TRBV19 and TRBJ2-1; D possibly corresponds to TRBD1 (5 bases). From germline, CDR1 is LNHDA and CDR2 SQIVND (reference sequence). V lost 1 base, J lost 5 bases, and 12 bases lay in between. CDR3 length equals 15 residues. The CDR3 bases are TGTGCCAGTAGTATAGTAGGGGTGTCAGACAATGAGCAGTTCTTC. Translated: CASSIVGVSDNEQFF.

This rearrangement joins TRBV28 to TRBJ2-3; TRBD2 matches at 10 bases. CDR1 MDHEN and CDR2 SYDVKM come from the germline V gene. V was pared by 6 bases and J by 2 bases, with 8 bases of the junction left unmatched. The CDR3 is 16 residues long. Written as DNA, the CDR3 is TGTGCCAGCAGCCCTCAGACTAGCGGGTACACAGATACGCAGTATTTT. It yields the protein CASSPQTSGYTDTQYF.

The chain recombines TRBV11-2 with TRBJ2-1; D is uncertain. The CDR3 is 17 amino acids. Germline-derived CDR1 and CDR2 are SGHAT and FQNNGV. The germline V and J ends were trimmed by 2 bases and 0 bases, with 14 bases remaining between them. The CDR3 DNA follows: TGTGCCAGCAGCTTAAGCGTAGGCCTGTTCTCCTACAATGAGCAGTTCTTC. The encoded protein is CASSLSVGLFSYNEQFF.

V is TRBV7-9 and J is TRBJ2-7; 11 nucleotides match TRBD2. Trimming removed 4 bases from V and 1 base from J; junction bases left unmatched: 3. The V gene's germline CDR1 is SEHNR and CDR2 FQNEAQ (reference sequence). This CDR3 contains 15 residues. The DNA for the CDR3 is TGTGCCAGCAGCTCAGGGACTAGCGGTTCCTACGAGCAGTACTTC. Protein sequence: CASSSGTSGSYEQYF.

CDR3 sequence reads: CASSSSAAVPNEKLFF. As DNA, the CDR3 is TGTGCCAGCAGTTCTTCCGCCGCGGTACCTAATGAAAAACTGTTTTTT. The V gene is TRBV28, the J gene TRBJ1-4; D is unclear. The V gene's germline CDR1 is MDHEN and CDR2 SYDVKM. Trimming shortened V by 4 bases and J by 3 bases, and 15 bases separated the two germline ends. The CDR3 has 16 residues. The full variable domain, its missing parts supplied by reference TRBV28 and TRBJ1-4, is DVKVTQSSRYLVKRTGEKVFLECVQDMDHENMFWYRQDPGLGLRLIYFSYDVKMKEKGDIPEGYSVSREKKERFSLILESASTNQTSMYLCASSSSAAVPNEKLFFGSGTQLSVL.

This clone was found once. The chain employs TRBV6-1 and TRBJ2-7; D possibly corresponds to TRBD2 (6 bases). V dropped 6 bases and J dropped 6 bases, with 15 bases sitting between them. Germline V gives CDR1 MNHNS, CDR2 SASEGT. There are 13 residues in the CDR3. CDR3 in DNA: TGTGCCAGCAGCTTAGGGACTCTCGGCGAGCAGTACTTC. It yields the protein CASSLGTLGEQYF.

The V gene is TRBV19, the J gene TRBJ2-1; D is possibly TRBD1 (5 bases). CDR3 length equals 13 residues. CDR1 LNHDA and CDR2 SQIVND come from the germline V gene (reference sequence). V lost 3 bases and J lost 8, with 11 bases in between. The CDR3 region is CASSIVQGDEQFF. CDR3 bases: TGTGCCAGTAGTATCGTCCAAGGGGATGAGCAGTTCTTC. Based on the CDR3 plus reference TRBV19 and TRBJ2-1, the full variable domain is DGGITQSPKYLFRKEGQNVTLSCEQNLNHDAMYWYRQDPGQGLRLIYYSQIVNDFQKGDIAEGYSVSREKKESFPLTVTSAQKNPTAFYLCASSIVQGDEQFFGPGTRLTVL.